This entry lists 20 T cell receptor beta chains sequenced from one sample in a study of blood T cell repertoires in COVID-19. Profiled with immunoSEQ multiplex PCR; TCRdb holds only in-frame clones, not every one. The table records about 200,000 clones, approximately 88% of them present only once. Sequenced: peripheral blood. The receptors come from a man aged 40-49 years with acute or convalescent COVID-19.

The CDR3 region is CATSRAGQGVDEQYF. The CDR3 DNA sequence: TGTGCCACCAGCAGGGCCGGACAGGGTGTGGACGAGCAGTACTTC. The rearrangement joins TRBV15 to TRBJ2-7, with 8 bases lining up with TRBD1. CDR1 and CDR2 from the germline V gene are LNHNV and YYDKDF (reference sequence). The V segment lost 3 bases and the J segment 5 bases; nucleotides outside the gene matches: 9. This CDR3 is 15 amino acids long.

V and J are TRBV6-6 and TRBJ1-2; D not resolved. The germline gives CDR1 MNHNY, CDR2 SVGAGI (reference sequence). This CDR3 region has 13 residues. Trimming left V 2 bases short and J 2 bases short, with 6 bases between. The CDR3: CASSYESNYGYTF. CDR3 coding DNA: TGTGCCAGCAGTTACGAGTCAAACTATGGCTACACCTTC.

This rearrangement joins TRBV7-2 to TRBJ1-1, with TRBD1 matching 7 bases. Germline CDR1 reads SGHTA; CDR2 reads FQGNSA. The CDR3 spans 14 residues. The J segment lost 6 bases and the V segment lost 4 bases, leaving 8 bases of the junction unmatched. In DNA form, the CDR3 reads TGTGCCAGCAGCTCAAGACAGGGAACCTCTGAAGCTTTCTTT. This translates into CASSSRQGTSEAFF.

This clone has a single count. The rearrangement joins TRBV19 to TRBJ1-2; the D gene is possibly TRBD1 (6 bases). The germline V gene encodes CDR1 LNHDA and CDR2 SQIVND (reference sequence). V was pared by 5 bases and J by 8 bases, with 21 bases between. The CDR3 is 15 residues long. CDR3 amino acids: CASSLGTPHSAGYTF. The CDR3, as DNA: TGTGCCAGTAGTCTCGGGACACCCCATTCGGCAGGCTACACCTTC.

The CDR3 DNA sequence: TGTGCCAGCAGCTACCGGGACAGCTTCTCCTACGAGCAGTACTTC. Translation gives CASSYRDSFSYEQYF. The chain joins TRBV5-4 to TRBJ2-7; 7 bases align to TRBD1. From germline, CDR1 is SGHNT and CDR2 YYREEE (reference sequence). CDR3 length: 15 amino acids. J lost 0 bases, V lost 3 bases, and 6 bases had no gene match. Full variable domain (rest looked up from reference TRBV5-4 and TRBJ2-7): ETGVTQSPTHLIKTRGQQVTLRCSSQSGHNTVSWYQQALGQGPQFIFQYYREEENGRGNFPPRFSGLQFPNYSSELNVNALELDDSALYLCASSYRDSFSYEQYFGPGTRLTVT.

The chain carries TRBV7-3 and TRBJ2-7; 10 bases are shared with TRBD1. V was pared by 5 bases and J by 0 bases, with 10 bases of the junction left unmatched. Germline V gives CDR1 SGHTA, CDR2 FQGTGA. CDR3 length: 17 amino acids. The CDR3 loop is CASSLHDRGRSSYEQYF. As DNA, the CDR3 is TGTGCCAGCAGCCTCCATGACAGGGGGCGAAGCTCCTACGAGCAGTACTTC. Variable domain in full (rest from reference TRBV7-3 and TRBJ2-7): GAGVSQTPSNKVTEKGKYVELRCDPISGHTALYWYRQSLGQGPEFLIYFQGTGAADDSGLPNDRFFAVRPEGSVSTLKIQRTERGDSAVYLCASSLHDRGRSSYEQYFGPGTRLTVT.

This chain joins TRBV5-4 and TRBJ1-2; TRBD1 aligns across 8 bases. V lost 0 bases to trimming and J lost 4 bases; unmatched junction nucleotides: 5. Looked up from germline, CDR1 is SGHNT and CDR2 is YYREEE (reference sequence). The CDR3 sequence is 15 residues long. Written as DNA, the CDR3 is TGTGCCAGCAGCTTGGTGTCAGGGGGCGGCTATGGCTACACCTTC. Its protein product is CASSLVSGGGYGYTF.

The chain combines TRBV19 with TRBJ1-5; 10 positions match TRBD1. CDR3 size: 13 residues. Unmatched junction bases numbered 0, after V lost 5 bases and J lost 5 bases. Germline V lookup: CDR1 LNHDA, CDR2 SQIVND (reference sequence). In nucleotides, the CDR3 is TGTGCCAGTAGTGGGACAGGGGATCAGCCCCAGCATTTT. Residues: CASSGTGDQPQHF.

The CDR3: CASSLIGEANEKLFF. The DNA of the CDR3 is TGTGCCAGCAGCTTAATCGGGGAGGCTAATGAAAAACTGTTTTTT. This chain uses TRBV7-6 with TRBJ1-4; D remains ambiguous. Germline V gives CDR1 SGHVS, CDR2 FNYEAQ. The CDR3 covers 15 residues. V shed 2 bases and J shed 3 bases, with 10 bases lying between them. Complete variable domain (other parts from reference TRBV7-6 and TRBJ1-4): GAGVSQSPRYKVTKRGQDVALRCDPISGHVSLYWYRQALGQGPEFLTYFNYEAQQDKSGLPNDRFSAERPEGSISTLTIQRTEQRDSAMYRCASSLIGEANEKLFFGSGTQLSVL.

The V gene is TRBV28, the J gene TRBJ2-7; no clear D. The V end was cut by 1 base, the J end by 2 bases, with 9 bases between. The CDR3 contains 14 residues. Germline CDR1 and CDR2: MDHEN and SYDVKM. The CDR3: CASSLLTPTYEQYF. CDR3 coding DNA: TGTGCCAGCAGTTTATTGACACCAACCTACGAGCAGTACTTC.

The chain uses TRBV4-1 and TRBJ1-5; D possibly corresponds to TRBD1 (6 bases). V lost 3 bases to trimming and J lost 0 bases, with 21 bases between them. This CDR3 has 19 amino acids. CDR1 is MGHRA, CDR2 YSYEKL, per germline. Written as DNA, the CDR3 is TGCGCCAGCAGCCATCCCCGGGACACAGAAAAATATAGCAATCAGCCCCAGCATTTT. It is translated as CASSHPRDTEKYSNQPQHF.

V and J are TRBV7-9 and TRBJ2-2; D is undetermined. The ends were cut back, 5 bases at V and 5 bases at J, with 12 bases in the middle. This CDR3 contains 14 residues. Per the germline V gene, CDR1 is SEHNR and CDR2 is FQNEAQ (reference sequence). The CDR3 bases are TGTGCCAGCAGCCCGGCGGTAGATACCGGGGAGCTGTTTTTT. This gives the protein CASSPAVDTGELFF.

This chain connects TRBV14 to TRBJ1-1; TRBD1 aligns across 7 bases. Germline assignment: CDR1 SGHDN and CDR2 FVKESK. This CDR3 region has 14 residues. With V trimmed by 4 bases and J by 4 bases, 6 bases remained unmatched. The CDR3 coding sequence is TGTGCCAGCAGCCTAACACAGGGGTCCACTGAAGCTTTCTTT. Translation: CASSLTQGSTEAFF.

This chain connects TRBV19 to TRBJ2-7; 7 nucleotides align to TRBD2. The V and J ends lost 2 bases and 4 bases, in that order; junction bases with no gene match: 2. Germline V gene sequence: CDR1 LNHDA, CDR2 SQIVND (reference sequence). The length of the CDR3 is 13 residues. The CDR3 DNA follows: TGTGCCAGTAGTATATCTAGCGGATACGAGCAGTACTTC. It encodes CASSISSGYEQYF.

This rearrangement joins TRBV3-1 (or the pseudogene TRBV3-2) to TRBJ1-2; 8 nucleotides match TRBD1. This CDR3 has 13 amino acids. The J segment lost 7 bases and the V segment lost 3 bases, leaving 4 bases of the junction unmatched. Germline CDR1 and CDR2: LGHDT and YNNKEL (reference sequence). This CDR3 reads CASSHGQGGGYTF. CDR3 DNA sequence: TGTGCCAGCAGCCATGGACAGGGTGGTGGCTACACCTTC.

The gene calls are TRBV7-9 and TRBJ1-2; D possibly corresponds to TRBD1 (5 bases). Deletions cut 4 bases from V and 4 bases from J, with 16 bases between. CDR3 size: 15 residues. Germline V gene lookup returns CDR1 SEHNR and CDR2 FQNEAQ (reference sequence). The CDR3 nucleotides read TGTGCCAGCAGCTCCTCGGGAGGGGTAGGCTATGGCTACACCTTC. This sequence encodes CASSSSGGVGYGYTF. The variable domain in full, completed from reference TRBV7-9 and TRBJ1-2, reads DTGVSQNPRHKITKRGQNVTFRCDPISEHNRLYWYRQTLGQGPEFLTYFQNEAQLEKSRLLSDRFSAERPKGSFSTLEIQRTEQGDSAMYLCASSSSGGVGYGYTFGSGTRLTVV.

The chain employs TRBV11-2 and TRBJ1-2, with 7 nucleotides matching TRBD1. V trimming: 4 bases; J trimming: 5 bases; junction bases outside the gene matches: 7. CDR1 SGHAT and CDR2 FQNNGV come from the germline V gene. The CDR3 loop spans 14 amino acids. The CDR3 nucleotides read TGTGCCAGCAGCTCGGGACAGACCAGTTATGGCTACACCTTC. Residues: CASSSGQTSYGYTF.

The chain links TRBV4-2 to TRBJ2-1; D gene unclear. Germline V CDR1 and CDR2: LGHNA, YNFKEQ. The CDR3 runs to 13 residues. Trimming stripped 3 bases from V and 9 bases from J, with 12 bases between. The CDR3 bases are TGTGCCAGCAGCCATAACCTAGTCGGTGAGCAGTTCTTC. Translation gives CASSHNLVGEQFF.

This clone has more than one count but fewer than ten. The chain links TRBV14 to TRBJ1-6; TRBD1 is a possible D gene (6 bases). Germline V gene data show CDR1 as SGHDN and CDR2 as FVKESK. V lost 1 base, J lost 8 bases, and 12 bases lay in between. This CDR3 spans 15 amino acids. The CDR3 nucleotides read TGTGCCAGCAGCCAAGCAGCTGGGGGCTATTCACCCCTCCACTTT. Protein: CASSQAAGGYSPLHF.

The CDR3 DNA reads TGTGCCAGCAGCCTATTGGCCGGGACAGGGTCCTACAATGAGCAGTTCTTC. This translates into CASSLLAGTGSYNEQFF. V gene TRBV2 combines with J gene TRBJ2-1; TRBD1 aligns across 9 bases. Germline V CDR1 and CDR2: SNHLY, FYNNEI. The ends lost 6 bases at V and 1 base at J; junction bases unmatched: 10. The CDR3 is 17 amino acids.